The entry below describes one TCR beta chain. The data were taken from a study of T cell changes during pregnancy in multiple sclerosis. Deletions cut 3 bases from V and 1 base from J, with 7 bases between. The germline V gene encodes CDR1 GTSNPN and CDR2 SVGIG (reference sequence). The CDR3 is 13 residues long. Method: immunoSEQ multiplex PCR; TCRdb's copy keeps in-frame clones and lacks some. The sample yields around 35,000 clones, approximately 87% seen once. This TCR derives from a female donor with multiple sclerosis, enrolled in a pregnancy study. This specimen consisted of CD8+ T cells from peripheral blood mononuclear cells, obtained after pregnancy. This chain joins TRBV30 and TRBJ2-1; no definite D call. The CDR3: CAWRSRSYNEQFF. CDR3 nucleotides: TGTGCCTGGAGATCACGGTCCTACAATGAGCAGTTCTTC.